A single sample gave rise to the 10 T cell receptor beta chains below, sequenced in a study of T cells in Graves' hyperthyroidism and ophthalmopathy. RNA transcripts provided the source from which TCR beta CDR3 regions were amplified. HTBI primers were employed in a first-round RT-PCR of the TCR CDR3. TCRdb reprocessed the multiplex PCR reads with MiXCR, giving one entry per CDR3 protein. Of roughly 580,000 distinct CDR3 sequences in the sample, around 45% were seen once. The sequencing sample was made of peripheral blood or thyroid tissue (not recorded which). The receptors here all came from a woman younger than 35 with Graves' hyperthyroidism.

The chain couples TRBV7-9 to TRBJ2-7, with TRBD1 identical over 9 bases. The V and J ends lost 5 bases and 7 bases, in that order; junction bases with no gene match: 9. The CDR3 loop spans 14 amino acids. Germline-derived CDR1 and CDR2 are SEHNR and FQNEAQ (reference sequence). CDR3 region: CASSDYRGRREQYF. The CDR3 coding sequence is TGTGCCAGCAGCGACTACAGGGGGCGGAGGGAGCAGTACTTC. Full variable domain (remainder filled in from reference TRBV7-9 and TRBJ2-7): DTGVSQNPRHKITKRGQNVTFRCDPISEHNRLYWYRQTLGQGPEFLTYFQNEAQLEKSRLLSDRFSAERPKGSFSTLEIQRTEQGDSAMYLCASSDYRGRREQYFGPGTRLTVT.

The chain recombines TRBV6-5 with TRBJ2-2, with 7 positions matching TRBD2. The CDR3 runs to 15 residues. Germline trimming cut 4 bases from V and 5 bases from J; bases unmatched to any gene: 7. Per germline, CDR1 MNHEY and CDR2 SVGAGI. CDR3 nucleotide sequence: TGTGCCAGCAGTTTACACCGGGGGGTTACCGGGGAGCTGTTTTTT. Translated: CASSLHRGVTGELFF.

As concerns this clonotype: The junction departs from germline at one end; a sequencing error may be responsible. The rearrangement joins TRBV7-2 to TRBJ1-3; D is uncertain. The CDR3 loop spans 16 amino acids. Germline V CDR1 and CDR2: SGHTA, FQGNSA. In DNA, the CDR3 is TGTGCCAGCAGCTTAGTAAGGGCGCTCTCTGGAAGCACCATATATTTT. This codes for CASSLVRALSGSTIYF.

V is TRBV29-1 and J is TRBJ2-5; possible D gene TRBD2, 6 bases. Trimming cost V 8 bases and J 5 bases, with 12 bases left between them. This CDR3 is 11 amino acids long. Germline V CDR1 and CDR2: SQVTM, ANQGSEA. CDR3 protein: CSSGGRETQYF. The CDR3, as DNA: TGCAGCTCCGGGGGTCGCGAGACCCAGTACTTC.

The chain carries TRBV7-6 and TRBJ1-1; no reliable D call. V was clipped by 5 bases and J by 4 bases, with 11 bases between them. The CDR3 extends over 13 amino acids. Germline loops: CDR1 SGHVS, CDR2 FNYEAQ. The CDR3 loop is CASSPNDRTEAFF. For the CDR3, the DNA is TGTGCCAGCAGCCCTAATGACCGCACTGAAGCTTTCTTT. The whole variable domain, filled in from reference TRBV7-6 and TRBJ1-1, reads GAGVSQSPRYKVTKRGQDVALRCDPISGHVSLYWYRQALGQGPEFLTYFNYEAQQDKSGLPNDRFSAERPEGSISTLTIQRTEQRDSAMYRCASSPNDRTEAFFGQGTRLTVV.

The V gene is TRBV7-9, the J gene TRBJ1-1; D gene ambiguous. V gave up 4 bases and J gave up 9 bases, with 12 bases separating them. The CDR3 extends over 12 amino acids. Germline V gene lookup returns CDR1 SEHNR and CDR2 FQNEAQ (reference sequence). The CDR3 reads CASSWEIHKAFF. The CDR3, as DNA: TGTGCCAGCAGCTGGGAGATTCACAAAGCTTTCTTT.

The gene calls are TRBV7-9 and TRBJ1-2; no definite D call. V dropped 3 bases and J dropped 4 bases, with 9 bases sitting between them. Germline V gene sequence: CDR1 SEHNR, CDR2 FQNEAQ (reference sequence). CDR3 length equals 13 residues. This chain's CDR3 is CASSLGIPYGYTF. The CDR3 nucleotides are TGTGCCAGCAGCTTGGGGATCCCCTATGGCTACACCTTC. The complete variable domain, with remaining parts taken from reference TRBV7-9 and TRBJ1-2, reads DTGVSQNPRHKITKRGQNVTFRCDPISEHNRLYWYRQTLGQGPEFLTYFQNEAQLEKSRLLSDRFSAERPKGSFSTLEIQRTEQGDSAMYLCASSLGIPYGYTFGSGTRLTVV.

V and J are TRBV9 and TRBJ1-6, with a tentative D call TRBD1 (5 bases). Germline CDR1 reads SGDLS; CDR2 reads YYNGEE. Trimming cost V 0 bases and J 2 bases, with 9 bases left between them. The CDR3 consists of 16 residues. DNA for the CDR3: TGTGCCAGCAGCGTAGGTGGGGGGACCTATAATTCACCCCTCCACTTT. Translating gives CASSVGGGTYNSPLHF. Full variable domain (outside the CDR3, taken from reference TRBV9 and TRBJ1-6): DSGVTQTPKHLITATGQRVTLRCSPRSGDLSVYWYQQSLDQGLQFLIQYYNGEERAKGNILERFSAQQFPDLHSELNLSSLELGDSALYFCASSVGGGTYNSPLHFGNGTRLTVT.

This clonotype has a handful of counts. The chain carries TRBV29-1 and TRBJ1-1; D gene ambiguous. Trimming left V 8 bases short and J 0 bases short, with 7 bases between. This CDR3 spans 11 amino acids. The germline V gene has CDR1 SQVTM and CDR2 ANQGSEA. CDR3 residues: CSLGVNTEAFF. The DNA of the CDR3 is TGCAGCTTAGGCGTGAACACTGAAGCTTTCTTT.

Points on this clonotype: A junction boundary mismatches the germline segment, possibly from a read error. The genes are TRBV2 and TRBJ2-2; D might be TRBD2 (5 bases). The CDR3 runs 11 residues. Germline V gene lookup returns CDR1 SNHLY and CDR2 FYNNEI. The CDR3 loop is CASSELGELLF. CDR3 nucleotides: TGTGCCAGCAGTGAGCTCGGGGAGCTGCTTTTT.